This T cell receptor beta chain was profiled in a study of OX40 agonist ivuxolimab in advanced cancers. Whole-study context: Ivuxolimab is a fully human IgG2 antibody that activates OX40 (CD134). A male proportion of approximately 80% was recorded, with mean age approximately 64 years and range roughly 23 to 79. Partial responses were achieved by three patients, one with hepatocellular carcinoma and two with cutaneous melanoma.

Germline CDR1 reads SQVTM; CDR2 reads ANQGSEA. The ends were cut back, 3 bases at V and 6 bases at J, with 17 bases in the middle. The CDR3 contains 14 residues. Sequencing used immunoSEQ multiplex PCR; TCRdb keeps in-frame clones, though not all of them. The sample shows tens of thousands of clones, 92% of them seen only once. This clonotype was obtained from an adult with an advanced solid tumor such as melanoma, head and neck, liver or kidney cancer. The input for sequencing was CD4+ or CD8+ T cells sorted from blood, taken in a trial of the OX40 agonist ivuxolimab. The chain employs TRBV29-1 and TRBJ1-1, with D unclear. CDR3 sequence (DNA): TGCAGCGTTGATCTCCCAGGCCGTAGGGCTGAAGCTTTCTTT. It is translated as CSVDLPGRRAEAFF.